A single sample gave rise to the 22 T cell receptor beta chains below, sequenced in a study of T cell repertoires in cytomegalovirus infection. No antigen is known for these receptors. TCRdb recomputed calls from the reads with MiXCR, one row per CDR3 protein. The data show a few hundred thousand distinct CDR3 sequences, 40% seen once. The sequencing here drew on cultured PBMCs, taken from culture after CMV antigen stimulation. The receptors stem from a human donor in good health (CMV status not recorded). Some clones in this sample may be carry-over from other donors' samples.

The rearrangement joins TRBV5-5 to TRBJ2-1, with a weak D call TRBD1 (6 bases). The length of the CDR3 is 16 residues. The V gene lost 0 bases and the J gene lost 4 bases, with 14 bases spanning the gap. Germline assignment: CDR1 SGHKS and CDR2 YYEKEE (reference sequence). For the CDR3, the DNA is TGTGCCAGCAGCTTGGCCAGGGGACCGGTATACAATGAGCAGTTCTTC. Encoded protein: CASSLARGPVYNEQFF.

This rearrangement joins TRBV28 to TRBJ2-7, with D possibly being TRBD1 (6 bases). The CDR3 loop spans 14 amino acids. Per germline, CDR1 MDHEN and CDR2 SYDVKM. V shed 8 bases and J shed 6 bases, with 20 bases lying between them. The CDR3 sequence: CASSSVGGAGEQYF. CDR3 coding DNA: TGTGCCAGCTCAAGTGTTGGGGGCGCGGGCGAGCAGTACTTC.

This clonotype was observed a few times. The genes are TRBV7-2 and TRBJ1-5, with D perhaps TRBD1 (5 bases). The germline gives CDR1 SGHTA, CDR2 FQGNSA. V shed 5 bases and J shed 7 bases, with 18 bases lying between them. The CDR3 contains 15 residues. In nucleotides, the CDR3 is TGTGCCAGCAGCCCCAGATTGGGGGATAGCCAGCCCCAGCATTTT. This translates into CASSPRLGDSQPQHF.

The chain carries TRBV7-9 and TRBJ1-3; D gene unclear. Trimming left V 2 bases short and J 0 bases short, with 11 bases between. This CDR3 has 16 residues. The germline gives CDR1 SEHNR, CDR2 FQNEAQ (reference sequence). Here the CDR3 DNA reads TGTGCCAGCAGCTTATGGCGACATAGCTCTGGAAACACCATATATTTT. Protein sequence: CASSLWRHSSGNTIYF.

This chain links TRBV7-7 with TRBJ2-2; 7 bases match TRBD2. The CDR3 is made up of 16 amino acids. Germline V CDR1 and CDR2: SSHAT, FNYEAQ (reference sequence). The J segment lost 0 bases and the V segment lost 5 bases, leaving 6 bases of the junction unmatched. The CDR3 DNA is TGTGCCAGCAGCGCCAGCGGGGTGACGAACACCGGGGAGCTGTTTTTT. Amino acid sequence: CASSASGVTNTGELFF.

The chain employs TRBV5-1 and TRBJ2-3; unclear D gene. The V gene lost 0 bases and the J gene lost 1 base, with 12 bases spanning the gap. Germline V gives CDR1 SGHRS, CDR2 YFSETQ. The CDR3 loop spans 16 amino acids. The CDR3 sequence is CASSLEVRQGTDTQYF. The CDR3 DNA is TGCGCCAGCAGCTTGGAGGTACGGCAGGGCACAGATACGCAGTATTTT.

The rearrangement links TRBV7-2 to TRBJ1-5; 10 bases fit TRBD1. This CDR3 comprises 14 residues. The germline V gene encodes CDR1 SGHTA and CDR2 FQGNSA. The V and J ends lost 3 bases and 6 bases, in that order; junction bases with no gene match: 2. As DNA, the CDR3 is TGTGCCAGCAGCTTGTGGACAGGGGGTCAGCCCCAGCATTTT. This gives the protein CASSLWTGGQPQHF.

The chain employs TRBV5-5 and TRBJ2-1, with 11 bases matching TRBD2. After removal of 1 base from V and 7 bases from J, the junction contained 4 bases not matched to a gene. Germline V gene lookup returns CDR1 SGHKS and CDR2 YYEKEE (reference sequence). The CDR3 has 15 residues. CDR3 DNA sequence: TGTGCCAGCAGCTTGCTACTAGCGGGAGTTAATGAGCAGTTCTTC. It yields the protein CASSLLLAGVNEQFF.

This clonotype came up a few times. The chain joins TRBV5-1 to TRBJ2-5, with TRBD2 matching 8 bases. This CDR3 has 15 amino acids. Germline assignment: CDR1 SGHRS and CDR2 YFSETQ. J lost 10 bases, V lost 6 bases, and 17 bases had no gene match. The CDR3 DNA reads TGCGCCAGCAACGGGGCTAGCGGGTATCCGATAGACCAGTACTTC. Its translation is CASNGASGYPIDQYF.

This clonotype has just a few counts. The chain couples TRBV29-1 to TRBJ2-3, with TRBD2 matching 12 bases. The CDR3 is made up of 14 amino acids. V gave up 4 bases and J gave up 3 bases; unmatched junction bases: 2. Germline V gene sequence: CDR1 SQVTM, CDR2 ANQGSEA. The CDR3 nucleotides read TGCAGCGTTGGGCTAGCGGGAGGGACAGATACGCAGTATTTT. Translated: CSVGLAGGTDTQYF.

This chain joins TRBV6-2 or TRBV6-3 and TRBJ1-1, with 7 bases fitting TRBD1. In germline, CDR1 is MNHEY, CDR2 SVGEGT. CDR3 length: 14 amino acids. V shed 2 bases, J shed 4 bases, and the junction held 4 bases outside the gene matches. The CDR3 region has the DNA TGTGCCAGCAGTTACCAAACAGGGGCCACTGAAGCTTTCTTT. Translating gives CASSYQTGATEAFF.

CDR3 residues: CASSLRGVVYEQYF. CDR3 DNA sequence: TGTGCCAGCAGCCTCCGGGGTGTCGTCTACGAGCAGTACTTC. The chain carries TRBV28 and TRBJ2-7, with a weak D call TRBD2 (5 bases). V was pared by 6 bases and J by 3 bases, with 15 bases between. The CDR3 loop spans 14 amino acids. CDR1 and CDR2 from the germline V gene are MDHEN and SYDVKM. Supplemented by reference TRBV28 and TRBJ2-7, the full variable domain reads DVKVTQSSRYLVKRTGEKVFLECVQDMDHENMFWYRQDPGLGLRLIYFSYDVKMKEKGDIPEGYSVSREKKERFSLILESASTNQTSMYLCASSLRGVVYEQYFGPGTRLTVT.

Concerning this clonotype itself: The germline gene is not matched at one end of the junction; a read error may be the cause. The CDR3 loop reads CASSQDGGRGYTF. CDR3 bases: TGTGCCAGCAGCCAAGATGGGGGTCGGGGCTACACCTTC. The chain couples TRBV4-1 to TRBJ1-2; TRBD1 might be the D (5 bases). The germline gives CDR1 MGHRA, CDR2 YSYEKL. This CDR3 region has 13 residues.

The rearrangement joins TRBV7-6 to TRBJ2-7; D not certain. Looked up from germline, CDR1 is SGHVS and CDR2 is FNYEAQ. The CDR3 runs to 18 residues. Trimming shortened V by 2 bases and J by 5 bases, and 25 bases separated the two germline ends. CDR3 coding DNA: TGTGCCAGCAGCTTAAAGTCGGGTCACCGCCGAGACGGCCACGAGCAGTACTTC. Its translation: CASSLKSGHRRDGHEQYF.

The chain is built from TRBV7-9 and TRBJ1-6; a possible D gene is TRBD1 (5 bases). In germline, CDR1 is SEHNR, CDR2 FQNEAQ (reference sequence). The CDR3 totals 16 residues. V lost 4 bases and J 7 bases, leaving 17 bases between the germline ends. This CDR3 is CASSSIEGRTNSPLHF. CDR3 sequence (DNA): TGTGCCAGCAGCTCCATTGAGGGGAGGACAAATTCACCCCTCCACTTT.

Only a few counts were recorded for this clonotype. V usage is TRBV7-2 and J usage is TRBJ2-6, with 8 nucleotides matching TRBD1. The length of the CDR3 is 19 residues. V shed 5 bases and J 0 bases; nucleotides not matched to a gene: 12. CDR1 is SGHTA and CDR2 is FQGNSA in the germline V gene. CDR3 DNA: TGTGCCAGCAGCCCCCTTCCCGGACAGGGAAACTCTGGGGCCAACGTCCTGACTTTC. This encodes CASSPLPGQGNSGANVLTF.

This clonotype was counted only a few times. The chain uses TRBV7-2 and TRBJ2-7, with D unresolved. Germline V gene data show CDR1 as SGHTA and CDR2 as FQGNSA. With 0 bases removed from V and 0 bases from J, the gap between germline ends came to 6 bases. The length of the CDR3 is 14 residues. Here the CDR3 DNA reads TGTGCCAGCAGCTTAGCCAGGACCTCCTACGAGCAGTACTTC. Residues: CASSLARTSYEQYF.

Many counts were recorded for this clonotype. V and J are TRBV7-8 and TRBJ2-2; possible D gene TRBD1, 6 bases. Looked up from germline, CDR1 is SGHVS and CDR2 is FQNEAQ. The CDR3 totals 15 residues. Trimming removed 4 bases from V and 7 bases from J, with 16 bases in between. The CDR3: CASSSITGPRGELFF. CDR3 nucleotide sequence: TGTGCCAGCAGCTCCATTACAGGGCCCCGCGGGGAGCTGTTTTTT.

V is TRBV6-1 and J is TRBJ2-2; the match to TRBD1 covers 7 bases. The V gene's germline CDR1 is MNHNS and CDR2 SASEGT. With V trimmed by 2 bases and J by 7 bases, 4 bases remained unmatched. The CDR3 contains 14 residues. CDR3 coding DNA: TGTGCCAGCAGTGAAAGGGGGCCGGTCGGGGAGCTGTTTTTT. Residues: CASSERGPVGELFF.

This clonotype was seen more than once but under ten times. The rearrangement joins TRBV7-6 to TRBJ1-5; D not resolved. In germline, CDR1 is SGHVS, CDR2 FNYEAQ. The V end was cut by 1 base, the J end by 7 bases, with 8 bases between. This CDR3 is built from 13 residues. The CDR3 loop is CASSLVTGQPQHF. CDR3 DNA: TGTGCCAGCAGCTTAGTAACGGGACAGCCCCAGCATTTT.

This clonotype came up a few times. The chain has TRBV7-2 and TRBJ1-3; 8 bases agree with TRBD1. The ends lost 5 bases at V and 3 bases at J; junction bases unmatched: 6. CDR3 length: 15 amino acids. CDR1 is SGHTA and CDR2 is FQGNSA in the germline V gene. The CDR3: CASSPQGALGNTIYF. DNA of the CDR3: TGTGCCAGCAGCCCTCAGGGGGCGCTTGGAAACACCATATATTTT.

V is TRBV6-4 and J is TRBJ1-2; D may be TRBD1 (6 bases). CDR1 is MRHNA and CDR2 is SNTAGT in the germline V gene. The CDR3 is 17 amino acids. Trimming left V 1 base short and J 1 base short, with 16 bases between. CDR3 bases: TGTGCCAGCAGTGACTTGGCAGGGGTTCGTGTTAACTATGGCTACACCTTC. Amino acids: CASSDLAGVRVNYGYTF.